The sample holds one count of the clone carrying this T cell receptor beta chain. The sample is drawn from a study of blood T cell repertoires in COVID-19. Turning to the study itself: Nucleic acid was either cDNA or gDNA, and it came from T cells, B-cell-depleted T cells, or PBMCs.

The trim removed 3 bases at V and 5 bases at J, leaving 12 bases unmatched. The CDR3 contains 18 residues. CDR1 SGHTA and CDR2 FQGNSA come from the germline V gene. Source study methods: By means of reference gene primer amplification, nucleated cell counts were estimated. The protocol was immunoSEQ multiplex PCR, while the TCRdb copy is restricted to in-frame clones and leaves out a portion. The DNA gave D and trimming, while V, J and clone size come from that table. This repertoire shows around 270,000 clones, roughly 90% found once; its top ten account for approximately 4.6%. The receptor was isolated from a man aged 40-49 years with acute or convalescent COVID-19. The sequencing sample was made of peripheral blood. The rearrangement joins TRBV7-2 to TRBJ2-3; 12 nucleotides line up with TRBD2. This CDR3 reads CASSFQPTSGGWEDTQYF. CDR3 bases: TGTGCCAGCAGCTTTCAGCCCACTAGCGGGGGGTGGGAAGATACGCAGTATTTT.